What follows are 2 T cell receptor beta chains derived from one specimen sequenced in a study of cytomegalovirus exposure and HLA in healthy donors. This PCR relied on a set of 60 Vbeta primers and 13 Jbeta primers. The method was immunoSEQ multiplex PCR; TCRdb's version includes in-frame clones alone and lacks a portion of them. This table holds approximately 110,000 clones, roughly 80% found once. Sequencing was carried out using PBMCs. These receptors were collected from a man between 50 and 59 years old in good health and CMV-seronegative.

J is TRBJ1-2 and V is TRBV12-5; 7 bases fit TRBD1. This CDR3 spans 15 amino acids. Trimming at V came to 2 bases and at J to 1 base, leaving 4 bases not matched to a gene. CDR1 is LGHNT and CDR2 is FRNRAP in the germline V gene. The CDR3 protein is CASGLPTGVNYGYTF. The CDR3 DNA is TGTGCTAGTGGTTTGCCCACAGGGGTTAACTATGGCTACACCTTC.

The chain combines TRBV28 with TRBJ1-2; the D is unclear. Trimming pared 7 bases from V and 8 bases from J, leaving 11 bases between. The CDR3 has 11 amino acids. Per germline, CDR1 MDHEN and CDR2 SYDVKM. CDR3 sequence: CASNTLQGYTF. For the CDR3, the DNA is TGTGCCAGCAACACCCTCCAGGGCTACACCTTC.